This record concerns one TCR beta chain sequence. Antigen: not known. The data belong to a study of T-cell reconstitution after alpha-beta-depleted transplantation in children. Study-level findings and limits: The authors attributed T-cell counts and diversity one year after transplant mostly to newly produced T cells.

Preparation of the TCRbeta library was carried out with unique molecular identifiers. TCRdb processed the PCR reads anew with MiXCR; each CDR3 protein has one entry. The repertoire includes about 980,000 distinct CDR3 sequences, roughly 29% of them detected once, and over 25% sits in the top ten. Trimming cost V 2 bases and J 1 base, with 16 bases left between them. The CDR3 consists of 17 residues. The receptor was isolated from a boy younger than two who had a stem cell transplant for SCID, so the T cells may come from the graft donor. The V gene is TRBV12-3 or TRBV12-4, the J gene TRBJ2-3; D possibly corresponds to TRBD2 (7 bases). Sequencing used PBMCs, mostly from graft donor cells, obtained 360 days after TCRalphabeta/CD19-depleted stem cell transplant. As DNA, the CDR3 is TGTGCCAGCAGTTTACAACCTAGGGGGGGAGGCACAGATACGCAGTATTTT. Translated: CASSLQPRGGGTDTQYF.